This T cell receptor (beta chain) was documented in a study of post-analysis software for immune sequencing data. Study-wide background: The courses of disease that were included comprised relapsing-remitting, secondary progressive and progressive-relapsing multiple sclerosis.

Points from the study as a whole: For normalized Chao1 diversity, multiple sclerosis patients scored significantly lower than controls did. TRBV5-6, TRBV5-1 and TRBV20-1 were among five TRBV segments more frequent in patients than controls. Co-batched samples clustered tightly together by F measure.

This CDR3 is 15 amino acids long. Trimming cost V 4 bases and J 5 bases, with 17 bases left between them. Per the germline V gene, CDR1 is SGHDN and CDR2 is FVKESK. Unique molecular identifiers were present in the TCR beta cDNA libraries. When roughly 0.85 to 11 million T cells were used, they gave hundreds of thousands of cDNA molecules. TCRdb re-called the PCR reads through MiXCR, storing one row per CDR3 protein. The sample lists more than 500,000 distinct CDR3 sequences, 34% occurring once. As regards this clonotype: No antigen is known for it.

The chain links TRBV14 to TRBJ1-2; D unclear. The sequencing input was blood. The origin of this receptor is a girl aged 2 to 17 with multiple sclerosis. CDR3 bases: TGTGCCAGCAGCCCCCTGGACCGAAGTCTATATGGCTACACCTTC. Its protein product is CASSPLDRSLYGYTF.